This is a list of T cell receptor beta chains from one sample in a study of cytomegalovirus exposure and HLA in healthy donors. Clones were read by immunoSEQ multiplex PCR, and TCRdb kept only the in-frame ones, dropping some. The sample carries 200,000 to 250,000 clones, around 89% recorded once. The sample consisted of PBMCs. The receptors originated from a woman between 18 and 29 years old in good health and CMV-seronegative. Both conserved end residues are part of each CDR3. A D gene is named only where the DNA matches it firmly. Some rows have no size entry. The others give once, few or many, or a class for an expanded clone.

size	D	V	J	CDR3	DNA
NA	NA	TRBV11-3	TRBJ2-1	CASSLIGSEQFF	TGTGCCAGCAGCTTAATCGGGAGTGAGCAGTTCTTC
NA	TRBD2	TRBV10-2	TRBJ2-1	CASRGLGDEQFF	TGCGCCAGCAGGGGACTAGGGGATGAGCAGTTCTTC
NA	TRBD1	TRBV18	TRBJ2-7	CASSSGQSSYEQYF	TGTGCCAGCTCATCGGGACAGAGCTCCTACGAGCAGTACTTC
NA	TRBD1	TRBV2	TRBJ2-2	CASGGQGAGELFF	TGTGCCAGCGGGGGACAGGGGGCCGGGGAGCTGTTTTTT
NA	TRBD2	TRBV7-9	TRBJ2-1	CASSISGEINEQFF	TGTGCCAGCAGCATTAGCGGGGAGATCAATGAGCAGTTCTTC
NA	NA	TRBV2	TRBJ1-3	CASRTAAGNTIYF	TGTGCCAGCAGAACGGCGGCGGGAAACACCATATATTTT
NA	NA	TRBV30	TRBJ1-4	CARTVDVQTNEKLFF	TGTGCTAGGACAGTCGATGTGCAGACTAATGAAAAACTGTTTTTT
NA	NA	TRBV19	TRBJ1-2	CASSDGLHNYGYTF	TGTGCCAGTAGTGATGGACTTCACAACTATGGCTACACCTTC
NA	NA	TRBV7-6	TRBJ2-7	CASSLIADTSYEQYF	TGTGCCAGCAGCTTAATAGCGGATACTTCCTACGAGCAGTACTTC
NA	TRBD2	TRBV27	TRBJ2-3	CASSLRDYPTSTDTQYF	TGTGCCAGCAGTCTACGGGACTATCCTACTAGCACAGATACGCAGTATTTT
NA	NA	TRBV6-1	TRBJ2-2	CASSEAWTRTTGELFF	TGTGCCAGCAGTGAAGCGTGGACACGGACCACCGGGGAGCTGTTTTTT
NA	NA	TRBV7-9	TRBJ2-7	CSSSAPGEQYF	TGTTCCAGCAGCGCGCCCGGGGAGCAGTACTTC
NA	TRBD1	TRBV19	TRBJ1-5	CASSPYGTGYSNQPQHF	TGTGCCAGTAGCCCATATGGGACAGGGTATAGCAATCAGCCCCAGCATTTT
NA	NA	TRBV7-9	TRBJ1-2	CASSLALEGLGGYTF	TGTGCCAGCAGCTTAGCTTTGGAGGGATTGGGAGGCTACACCTTC
NA	NA	TRBV2	TRBJ1-5	CASSELGGSQPQHF	TGTGCCAGCAGTGAACTGGGGGGGAGTCAGCCCCAGCATTTT
NA	NA	TRBV4-3	TRBJ1-1	CASSQDFAAGFISEAFF	TGCGCCAGCAGCCAAGATTTTGCCGCGGGTTTTATTAGCGAAGCTTTCTTT
NA	TRBD1	TRBV2	TRBJ2-1	CASSGQGAYNEQFF	TGTGCCAGCAGCGGACAGGGGGCCTACAATGAGCAGTTCTTC
once	TRBD2	TRBV2	TRBJ2-5	CASSGTSGGPETQYF	TGTGCCAGCAGTGGGACTAGCGGGGGCCCAGAGACCCAGTACTTC
NA	TRBD2	TRBV18	TRBJ2-7	CASSPPGWVAGAYEQYF	TGTGCCAGCTCACCACCGGGGTGGGTAGCGGGAGCCTACGAGCAGTACTTC
NA	NA	TRBV7-2	TRBJ2-5	CASSRQLSQETQYF	TGTGCCAGCAGCCGACAGCTCTCCCAAGAGACCCAGTACTTC
NA	TRBD1	TRBV19	TRBJ1-5	CASNEGALSNQPQHF	TGTGCCAGTAATGAGGGGGCACTTAGCAATCAGCCCCAGCATTTT
NA	TRBD2	TRBV7-7	TRBJ2-5	CASSQTSGGLETQYF	TGTGCCAGCAGCCAGACTAGCGGGGGGTTGGAGACCCAGTACTTC
NA	TRBD1	TRBV4-1	TRBJ2-2	CASSQDRSNTGELFF	TGCGCCAGCAGCCAGGACAGGAGTAACACCGGGGAGCTGTTTTTT
NA	TRBD2	TRBV4-3	TRBJ2-3	CASSRRGSGGTDTQYF	TGCGCCAGCAGCCGTCGGGGTAGCGGGGGCACAGATACGCAGTATTTT
NA	TRBD1	TRBV7-9	TRBJ1-2	CSSSRQGDYGYTF	TGTTCCAGCAGCCGACAGGGGGACTATGGCTACACCTTC
NA	NA	TRBV19	TRBJ1-2	CASSPDTGYGYTF	TGTGCCAGTAGTCCAGACACAGGGTATGGCTACACCTTC
NA	NA	TRBV7-3	TRBJ2-3	CASSLTQGSTDTQYF	TGTGCCAGCAGCCTCACCCAGGGGAGCACAGATACGCAGTATTTT
NA	TRBD1	TRBV6-6	TRBJ1-2	CASREGQGGYTF	TGTGCCAGCAGGGAGGGACAGGGGGGCTACACCTTC
NA	TRBD2	TRBV7-2	TRBJ2-7	CASSRGLAGGYYEQYF	TGTGCCAGCAGTAGGGGACTAGCGGGGGGGTACTACGAGCAGTACTTC
NA	NA	TRBV6-5	TRBJ1-2	CASRPLNRRYYGYTF	TGTGCCAGCAGGCCCCTGAACAGGCGATACTATGGCTACACCTTC
NA	NA	TRBV10-3	TRBJ2-5	CAISESLGQPEQYF	TGTGCCATCAGTGAGTCTTTGGGACAACCGGAGCAGTACTTC
once	NA	TRBV7-3	TRBJ1-1	CASSEQGGVMNTEAFF	TGTGCCAGCAGCGAGCAAGGGGGAGTAATGAACACTGAAGCTTTCTTT
NA	TRBD2	TRBV27	TRBJ2-1	CASSLSSGGLAGFREQFF	TGTGCCAGCAGTTTATCCTCAGGGGGACTAGCGGGATTTCGTGAGCAGTTCTTC
NA	TRBD2	TRBV7-9	TRBJ2-5	CASSPGASGGETQYF	TGTGCCAGCAGCCCTGGGGCTAGCGGGGGAGAGACCCAGTACTTC
NA	NA	TRBV9	TRBJ1-1	CASSPRQLDTEAFF	TGTGCCAGCAGCCCCCGACAGCTTGACACTGAAGCTTTCTTT
once	NA	TRBV2	TRBJ1-5	CASSAQNSNQPQHF	TGTGCCAGCAGTGCCCAGAATAGCAATCAGCCCCAGCATTTT
NA	NA	TRBV18	TRBJ2-7	CASSAHVSQSYEQYF	TGTGCCAGCTCGGCCCATGTGTCGCAGTCCTACGAGCAGTACTTC
NA	TRBD1	TRBV11-2	TRBJ2-7	CASSPINPRDRYYEQYF	TGTGCCAGCAGTCCCATAAACCCCCGGGACAGGTACTACGAGCAGTACTTC
NA	NA	TRBV5-1	TRBJ1-6	CASSLGTASSPLHF	TGCGCCAGCAGCCTCGGGACTGCCTCTTCACCCCTCCACTTT
NA	NA	TRBV7-8	TRBJ2-1	CASSFRGRNEQFF	TGTGCCAGCAGCTTCCGAGGAAGGAATGAGCAGTTCTTC
NA	NA	TRBV7-8	TRBJ2-7	CASSLLAYEQYF	TGTGCCAGCAGCTTACTTGCCTACGAGCAGTACTTC
NA	TRBD2	TRBV2	TRBJ2-1	CASSILTSGNYNEQFF	TGTGCCAGCAGTATTTTGACTAGCGGGAACTACAATGAGCAGTTCTTC
NA	NA	TRBV2	TRBJ1-3	CASSEEGVSGNTIYF	TGTGCCAGCAGTGAAGAGGGAGTGTCTGGAAACACCATATATTTT
NA	TRBD2	TRBV7-2	TRBJ2-5	CASSLGTSRGETQYF	TGTGCCAGCAGCCTAGGGACTAGCCGGGGCGAGACCCAGTACTTC
NA	NA	TRBV6-1	TRBJ1-5	CASSELVRGWSNQPQHF	TGTGCCAGCAGTGAATTGGTCAGGGGCTGGAGCAATCAGCCCCAGCATTTT
NA	TRBD2	TRBV5-1	TRBJ2-1	CASSMRLAGGSNEQFF	TGCGCCAGCAGCATGCGACTAGCGGGAGGGAGCAATGAGCAGTTCTTC
NA	TRBD2	TRBV19	TRBJ2-7	CASSIPLAGFYEQYF	TGTGCCAGTAGTATTCCACTAGCGGGCTTTTACGAGCAGTACTTC
NA	NA	TRBV6-5	TRBJ1-1	CASSYQNQGTEAFF	TGTGCCAGCAGTTACCAGAACCAGGGCACTGAAGCTTTCTTT
few	NA	TRBV15	TRBJ1-4	CATSRGRENEKLFF	TGTGCCACCAGCAGAGGACGGGAGAATGAAAAACTGTTTTTT
NA	TRBD2	TRBV5-1	TRBJ2-7	CASSLAGGGTYEQYF	TGCGCCAGCAGCTTGGCCGGCGGGGGGACCTACGAGCAGTACTTC
NA	NA	TRBV10-3	TRBJ2-5	CAISDGGPSDSTQYF	TGTGCCATCAGTGACGGGGGACCCAGCGATTCGACCCAGTACTTC
NA	NA	TRBV19	TRBJ1-2	CASSIWGPYYGYTF	TGTGCCAGTAGTATCTGGGGGCCGTACTATGGCTACACCTTC
NA	NA	TRBV18	TRBJ2-7	CASSPPGLSYEQYF	TGTGCCAGCTCACCACCGGGACTCTCCTACGAGCAGTACTTC
few	TRBD2	TRBV11-2	TRBJ2-1	CASSLQGGRKVNEQFF	TGTGCCAGCAGCTTACAGGGCGGGAGGAAGGTTAATGAGCAGTTCTTC
NA	NA	TRBV7-6	TRBJ2-6	CASSQIPSGANVLTF	TGTGCCAGCAGCCAGATCCCCTCTGGGGCCAACGTCCTGACTTTC
NA	NA	TRBV10-3	TRBJ2-3	CAISGQSTSDTQYF	TGTGCCATCAGTGGACAGAGCACATCAGATACGCAGTATTTT
NA	NA	TRBV7-6	TRBJ2-7	CASSLSSGTLYEQYF	TGTGCCAGCAGCTTATCCTCAGGAACCCTATACGAGCAGTACTTC
NA	NA	TRBV30	TRBJ1-4	CAWSRSEKLFF	TGTGCCTGGAGCCGGTCGGAAAAACTGTTTTTT
NA	NA	TRBV4-1	TRBJ2-7	CASSQKSGAGQYF	TGCGCCAGCAGCCAGAAATCAGGCGCAGGGCAGTACTTC
NA	NA	TRBV10-1	TRBJ2-7	CARPSAGYEQYF	TGCGCCAGACCCTCGGCAGGCTACGAGCAGTACTTC